These T cell receptor beta chains were read from a single sample in a study of OX40 agonist ivuxolimab in advanced cancers. Here immunoSEQ multiplex PCR was the method, and the copy in TCRdb shows in-frame clones only, minus some. Among some 32,000 clones listed, 84% were seen once. This specimen was CD4+ or CD8+ T cells sorted from blood, taken in a trial of the OX40 agonist ivuxolimab. The receptor source for this set is an adult with an advanced solid tumor such as melanoma, head and neck, liver or kidney cancer. The CDR3 runs from the conserved cysteine through the conserved F or W. The D gene is left open where the match is weak. The size field is filled for only some rows; it gives once, few, many or a size class.

TRBV11-3,TRBD2,TRBJ2-1,.,TGTGCCAGCAGCTCTATTAGCGGGAGCTCCTACAATGAGCAGTTCTTC,CASSSISGSSYNEQFF
TRBV2,.,TRBJ1-1,.,TGTGCCAGCAGTGTGCCCAGGGCAACTACTGAAGCTTTCTTT,CASSVPRATTEAFF
TRBV4-2,TRBD1,TRBJ2-3,.,TGTGCCAGCAGCGAACCGGGACAGGGCACAGATACGCAGTATTTT,CASSEPGQGTDTQYF
TRBV9,TRBD2,TRBJ2-2,.,TGTGCCAGCAGTCGGGGGGGTAACACCGGGGAGCTGTTTTTT,CASSRGGNTGELFF
TRBV5-4,.,TRBJ1-2,.,TGTGCCAGCAGCTACCTGATGGGGCCGAATGGCTACACCTTC,CASSYLMGPNGYTF
TRBV28,.,TRBJ1-5,.,TGTGCCAGCCATCCCCCGGGGGATCAGCCCCAGCATTTT,CASHPPGDQPQHF
TRBV4-1,TRBD2,TRBJ2-7,.,TGCGCCAGCAGCCAAGAAACCGGGACTAGCGGGAGATACGAGCAGTACTTC,CASSQETGTSGRYEQYF
TRBV5-4,.,TRBJ2-2,.,TGTGCCAGCAGCTCCGGGACGAGAAACACCGGGGAGCTGTTTTTT,CASSSGTRNTGELFF
TRBV19,TRBD2,TRBJ2-5,.,TGTGCCAGTAGCACTAGCGGGGGGGCCCGGGAGACCCAGTACTTC,CASSTSGGARETQYF
TRBV7-8,TRBD1,TRBJ1-1,.,TGTGCCAGCAGCTTAGACAACAGGGGGCGCTTGAACACTGAAGCTTTCTTT,CASSLDNRGRLNTEAFF
TRBV9,.,TRBJ1-6,.,TGTGCCAGCGGTGCGGCGGGGAGTGATAATTCACCCCTCCACTTT,CASGAAGSDNSPLHF
TRBV13,.,TRBJ2-3,few,TGTGCCAGCAGCTTAGAACACCGGGACGCCGAACCAGATACGCAGTATTTT,CASSLEHRDAEPDTQYF
TRBV7-2,.,TRBJ2-2,.,TGTGCCAGCAGCTTAGTCTCTTGGGGTGCCGGGGAGCTGTTTTTT,CASSLVSWGAGELFF
TRBV6-5,.,TRBJ1-1,.,TGTGCCAGCAGTTACGTCGGGAGGGGATCCGAAGCTTTCTTT,CASSYVGRGSEAFF
TRBV19,.,TRBJ2-1,.,TGTGCCAGTAGTATAGGCGGCTTCCGTGAGCAGTTCTTC,CASSIGGFREQFF
TRBV15,.,TRBJ2-7,.,TGTGCCACCAGCAGAGAAAACATAGAGGGTCCCTACGAGCAGTACTTC,CATSRENIEGPYEQYF
TRBV4-1,.,TRBJ2-7,.,TGCGCCAGCAGCCAGTATCCCGGGAACTCCTACGAGCAGTACTTC,CASSQYPGNSYEQYF
TRBV7-6,TRBD2,TRBJ2-7,once,TGTGCCAGCAGCTTAGGTTTGGGTAGGGACTATAACTACGAGCAGTACTTC,CASSLGLGRDYNYEQYF
TRBV6-5,.,TRBJ1-2,.,TGTGCCAGCAGTCTCCGGGACCCCGGACACTATGGCTACACCTTC,CASSLRDPGHYGYTF
TRBV11-2,TRBD2,TRBJ2-1,.,TGTGCCAGCATCCTTAGCGGGGGGCCCTACAATGAGCAGTTCTTC,CASILSGGPYNEQFF
TRBV11-2,TRBD2,TRBJ2-5,.,TGTGCCAGCAGCCCAGGGACTAGCGGGAGGAGGGAGACCCAGTACTTC,CASSPGTSGRRETQYF
TRBV5-6,.,TRBJ2-7,.,TGTGCCAGCAGCGTGACAGGCCGCTACGAGCAGTACTTC,CASSVTGRYEQYF
TRBV13,TRBD2,TRBJ2-2,.,TGTGCCAGCAGCCCAGTGGGGGGGAGAACCGGGGAGCTGTTTTTT,CASSPVGGRTGELFF
TRBV7-9,TRBD1,TRBJ2-1,.,TGTGCCAGCAGCTTACTAGTGACAGGGGGTTACAATGAGCAGTTCTTC,CASSLLVTGGYNEQFF
TRBV6-1,.,TRBJ2-7,.,TGTGCCAGCAGTCCCCAGAACCCCTACGAGCAGTACTTC,CASSPQNPYEQYF
TRBV6-5,.,TRBJ2-7,once,TGTGCCAGCGCGGAGGGGGGAGAGGCAGACGAGCAGTACTTC,CASAEGGEADEQYF
TRBV7-3,.,TRBJ2-7,.,TGTGCCAGCAGCTCCGCGGGGGCTGCCTTCGAAGAGCAGTACTTC,CASSSAGAAFEEQYF
TRBV7-2,.,TRBJ2-1,.,TGTGCCAGCAGCTTAGCGACGGGAGCTGAGCAGTTCTTC,CASSLATGAEQFF
TRBV29-1,TRBD1,TRBJ2-1,.,TGCAGCGTTGGGTCAGGGGGCGTCGTTATATACAATGAGCAGTTCTTC,CSVGSGGVVIYNEQFF
TRBV28,.,TRBJ2-2,.,TGTGCCAGCAGTTTATCCTACACCGGGGAGCTGTTTTTT,CASSLSYTGELFF
TRBV11-3,TRBD2,TRBJ2-1,.,TGTGCCAGCAGCTTCCGCCCTAGCGGGGGCAGGTCATGGGAGCAGTTCTTC,CASSFRPSGGRSWEQFF
TRBV7-8,TRBD1,TRBJ2-3,.,TGTGCCAGCAGCTTAGGTCCAGGGGGCGAAGATACGCAGTATTTT,CASSLGPGGEDTQYF
TRBV7-2,TRBD1,TRBJ2-7,.,TGTGCCAGCAGCCCTGGCCCTCCGGGACAGGGGTACGAGCAGTACTTC,CASSPGPPGQGYEQYF
TRBV28,TRBD1,TRBJ2-7,.,TGTGCCAGCAGTTGGGGACAGGTCTCCTACGAGCAGTACTTC,CASSWGQVSYEQYF
TRBV7-3,TRBD2,TRBJ2-1,.,TGTGCCAGCAGCTTAATGGCGGGGGGCTACAATGAGCAGTTCTTC,CASSLMAGGYNEQFF
TRBV5-6,.,TRBJ2-1,once,TGTGCCAGCAGCGCCCCGAGCGTTTACAATGAGCAGTTCTTC,CASSAPSVYNEQFF
TRBV5-1,.,TRBJ1-1,.,TGCGCCAGCAGTTTTTACAGGGTTGGGGACCTGAACACTGAAGCTTTCTTT,CASSFYRVGDLNTEAFF
TRBV25-1,TRBD1,TRBJ1-1,.,TGTGCCAGCAGTGCAAGGGACAGTTTAATTGAAGCTTTCTTT,CASSARDSLIEAFF
TRBV9,TRBD2,TRBJ2-5,.,TGTGCCAGCAGCGTGGGGGAAGCGGGGGGCCAAGAGACCCAGTACTTC,CASSVGEAGGQETQYF
TRBV4-3,.,TRBJ2-7,.,TGCGCCAGCAGCCAAGAGAACAGGGTCTACGAGCAGTACTTC,CASSQENRVYEQYF
TRBV9,.,TRBJ1-4,.,TGTGCCAGCAGCGTAGATGGTTCGGGCTATGAAAAACTGTTTTTT,CASSVDGSGYEKLFF
TRBV4-2,TRBD2,TRBJ2-1,.,TGTGCCAGCAGCCAAGATGATACTAGCGCCTACAATGAGCAGTTCTTC,CASSQDDTSAYNEQFF
TRBV7-9,.,TRBJ1-1,medium-sized,TGTGCCAGCAGAGACGAACTGAACACTGAAGCTTTCTTT,CASRDELNTEAFF
TRBV27,.,TRBJ2-7,medium-sized,TGTGCCAGCAGTGGCGGGTTAGGAGAGCAGTACTTC,CASSGGLGEQYF
TRBV7-9,.,TRBJ2-1,.,TGTGCCAGCAGGCAAAACAATGAGCAGTTCTTC,CASRQNNEQFF
TRBV5-6,TRBD2,TRBJ2-7,.,TGTGCCAGCAGCTTACTAGCGGGGGGGCGCGAGCAGTACTTC,CASSLLAGGREQYF
TRBV2,.,TRBJ1-1,.,TGTGCCAGCAGTGAAAGGGGTAGCACTGAAGCTTTCTTT,CASSERGSTEAFF
TRBV28,.,TRBJ2-3,.,TGTGCCAGCAGTTTATACTCATCCGGGGGCACAGATACGCAGTATTTT,CASSLYSSGGTDTQYF
TRBV5-4,.,TRBJ2-3,.,TGTGCCTGCTCAGGGCTCGGGGACACAGATACGCAGTATTTT,CACSGLGDTDTQYF
TRBV6-1,.,TRBJ2-1,.,TGTGCCAGCAGTGAAATCCCCTCCTACAATGAGCAGTTCTTC,CASSEIPSYNEQFF
TRBV11-1,.,TRBJ2-7,few,TGTGCCAGCAGCTTAGAGGGGTCCTACGAGCAGTACTTC,CASSLEGSYEQYF
TRBV7-9,.,TRBJ1-1,.,TGTGCCAGCTCGCCCGATGGGGGCCCAGCTTTCTTT,CASSPDGGPAFF
TRBV7-9,TRBD2,TRBJ2-2,.,TGTGCCAGCAGCTTAGGCCTAGCGGGGGCCTCGAACACCGGGGAGCTGTTTTTT,CASSLGLAGASNTGELFF